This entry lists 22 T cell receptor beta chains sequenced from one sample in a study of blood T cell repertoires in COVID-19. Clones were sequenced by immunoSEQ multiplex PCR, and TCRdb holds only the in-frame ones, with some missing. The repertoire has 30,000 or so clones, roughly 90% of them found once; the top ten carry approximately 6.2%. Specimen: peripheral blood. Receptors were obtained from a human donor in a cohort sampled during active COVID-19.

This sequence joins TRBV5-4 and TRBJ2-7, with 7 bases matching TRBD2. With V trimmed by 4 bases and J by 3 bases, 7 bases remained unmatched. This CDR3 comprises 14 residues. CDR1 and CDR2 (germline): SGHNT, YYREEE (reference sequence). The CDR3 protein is CASSAEASGYEQYF. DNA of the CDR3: TGTGCCAGCAGCGCCGAGGCTAGCGGCTACGAGCAGTACTTC.

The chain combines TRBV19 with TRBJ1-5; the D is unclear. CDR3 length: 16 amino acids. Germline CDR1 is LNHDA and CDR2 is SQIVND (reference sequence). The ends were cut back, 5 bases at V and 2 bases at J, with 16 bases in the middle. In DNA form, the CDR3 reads TGTGCCAGTAGTTTGTCGGGGTTGGCGGGCAATCAGCCCCAGCATTTT. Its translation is CASSLSGLAGNQPQHF. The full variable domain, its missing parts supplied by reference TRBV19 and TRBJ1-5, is DGGITQSPKYLFRKEGQNVTLSCEQNLNHDAMYWYRQDPGQGLRLIYYSQIVNDFQKGDIAEGYSVSREKKESFPLTVTSAQKNPTAFYLCASSLSGLAGNQPQHFGDGTRLSIL.

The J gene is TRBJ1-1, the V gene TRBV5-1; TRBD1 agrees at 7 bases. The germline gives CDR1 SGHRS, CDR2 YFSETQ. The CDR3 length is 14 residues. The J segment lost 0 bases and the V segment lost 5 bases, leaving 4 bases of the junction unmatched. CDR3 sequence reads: CASRPGGMNTEAFF. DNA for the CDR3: TGCGCCAGCAGGCCAGGGGGTATGAACACTGAAGCTTTCTTT.

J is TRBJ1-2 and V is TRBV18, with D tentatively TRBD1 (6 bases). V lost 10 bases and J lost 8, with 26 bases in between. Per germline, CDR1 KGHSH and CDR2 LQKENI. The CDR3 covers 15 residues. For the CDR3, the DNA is TGTGCCACCCAACGAGCTGGGACACACGACGACGGCTACACCTTC. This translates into CATQRAGTHDDGYTF.

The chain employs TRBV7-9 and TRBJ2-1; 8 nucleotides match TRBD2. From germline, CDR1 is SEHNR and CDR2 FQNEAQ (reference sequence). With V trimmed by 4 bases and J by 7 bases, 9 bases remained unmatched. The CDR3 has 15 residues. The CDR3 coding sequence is TGTGCCAGCAGCTCGACCCGGGGGGGCAGGAATGAGCAGTTCTTC. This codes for CASSSTRGGRNEQFF.

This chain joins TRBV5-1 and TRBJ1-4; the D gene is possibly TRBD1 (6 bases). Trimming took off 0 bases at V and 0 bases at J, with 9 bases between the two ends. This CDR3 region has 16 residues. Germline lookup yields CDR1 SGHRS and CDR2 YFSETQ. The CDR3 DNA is TGCGCCAGCAGCTTGGAAGGGGGGGCAACTAATGAAAAACTGTTTTTT. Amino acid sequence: CASSLEGGATNEKLFF.

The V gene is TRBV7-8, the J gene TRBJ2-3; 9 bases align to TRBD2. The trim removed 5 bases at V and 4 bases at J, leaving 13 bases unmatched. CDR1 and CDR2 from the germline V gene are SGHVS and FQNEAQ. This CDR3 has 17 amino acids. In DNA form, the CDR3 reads TGTGCCAGCAGCCAATTTTCTGGCGGGGGGGCTGCAGATACGCAGTATTTT. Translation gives CASSQFSGGGAADTQYF.

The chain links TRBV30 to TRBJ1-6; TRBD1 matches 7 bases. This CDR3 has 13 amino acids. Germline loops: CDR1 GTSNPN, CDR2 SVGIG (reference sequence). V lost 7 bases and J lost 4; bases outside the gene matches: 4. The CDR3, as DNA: TGTGCCTTTTCGGGACAGTATAATTCACCCCTCCACTTT. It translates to CAFSGQYNSPLHF.

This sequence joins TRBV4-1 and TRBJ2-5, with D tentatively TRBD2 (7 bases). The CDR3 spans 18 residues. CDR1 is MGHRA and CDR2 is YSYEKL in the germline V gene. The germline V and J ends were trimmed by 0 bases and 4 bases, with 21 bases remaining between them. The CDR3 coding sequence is TGCGCCAGCAGCCAAGAGTCACCTAGGGGGGGGCCATTAGAGACCCAGTACTTC. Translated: CASSQESPRGGPLETQYF.

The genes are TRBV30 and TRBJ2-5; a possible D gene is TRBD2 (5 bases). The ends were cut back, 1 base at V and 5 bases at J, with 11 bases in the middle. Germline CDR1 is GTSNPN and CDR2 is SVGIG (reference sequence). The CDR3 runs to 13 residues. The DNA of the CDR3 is TGTGCCTGGAGTGGTGCGGGTGCGGAGACCCAGTACTTC. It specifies CAWSGAGAETQYF.

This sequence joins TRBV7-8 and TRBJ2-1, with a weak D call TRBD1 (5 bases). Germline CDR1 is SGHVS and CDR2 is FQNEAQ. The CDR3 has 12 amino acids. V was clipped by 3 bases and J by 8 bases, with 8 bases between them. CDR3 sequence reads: CASSLEGDEQFF. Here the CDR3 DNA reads TGTGCCAGCAGCTTGGAAGGGGATGAGCAGTTCTTC.

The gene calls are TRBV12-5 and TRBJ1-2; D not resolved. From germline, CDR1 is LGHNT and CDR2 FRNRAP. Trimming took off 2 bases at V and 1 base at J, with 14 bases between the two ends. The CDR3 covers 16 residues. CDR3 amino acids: CASGLPEGTSNYGYTF. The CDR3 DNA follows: TGTGCTAGTGGTTTGCCCGAGGGAACCAGTAACTATGGCTACACCTTC. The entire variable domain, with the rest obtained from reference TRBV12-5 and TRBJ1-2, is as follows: DARVTQTPRHKVTEMGQEVTMRCQPILGHNTVFWYRQTMMQGLELLAYFRNRAPLDDSGMPKDRFSAEMPDATLATLKIQPSEPRDSAVYFCASGLPEGTSNYGYTFGSGTRLTVV.

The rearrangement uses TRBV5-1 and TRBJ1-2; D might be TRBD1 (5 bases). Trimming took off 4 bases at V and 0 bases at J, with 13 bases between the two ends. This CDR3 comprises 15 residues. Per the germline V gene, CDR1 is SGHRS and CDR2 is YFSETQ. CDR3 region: CASSTTTTANYGYTF. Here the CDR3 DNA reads TGCGCCAGCAGCACCACTACGACAGCTAACTATGGCTACACCTTC. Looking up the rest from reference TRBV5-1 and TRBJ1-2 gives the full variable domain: KAGVTQTPRYLIKTRGQQVTLSCSPISGHRSVSWYQQTPGQGLQFLFEYFSETQRNKGNFPGRFSGRQFSNSRSEMNVSTLELGDSALYLCASSTTTTANYGYTFGSGTRLTVV.

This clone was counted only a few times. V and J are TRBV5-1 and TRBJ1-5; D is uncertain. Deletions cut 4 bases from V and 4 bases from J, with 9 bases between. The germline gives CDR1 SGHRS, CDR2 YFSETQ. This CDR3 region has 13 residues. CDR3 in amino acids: CASSATTNQPQHF. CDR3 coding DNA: TGCGCCAGCAGCGCAACCACAAATCAGCCCCAGCATTTT. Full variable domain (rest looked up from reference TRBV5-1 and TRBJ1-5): KAGVTQTPRYLIKTRGQQVTLSCSPISGHRSVSWYQQTPGQGLQFLFEYFSETQRNKGNFPGRFSGRQFSNSRSEMNVSTLELGDSALYLCASSATTNQPQHFGDGTRLSIL.

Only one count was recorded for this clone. CDR3 coding DNA: TGTGCCTCGTCGAGACAGGGACAAGAGACCCAGTACTTC. Translation: CASSRQGQETQYF. The chain carries TRBV30 and TRBJ2-5, with 7 bases identical to TRBD1. The V and J ends lost 7 bases and 2 bases, in that order; junction bases with no gene match: 7. The CDR3 consists of 13 residues. Germline V CDR1 and CDR2: GTSNPN, SVGIG (reference sequence). The full variable domain, in which reference TRBV30 and TRBJ2-5 provide the parts outside the CDR3, is SQTIHQWPATLVQPVGSPLSLECTVEGTSNPNLYWYRQAAGRGLQLLFYSVGIGQISSEVPQNLSASRPQDRQFILSSKKLLLSDSGFYLCASSRQGQETQYFGPGTRLLVL.

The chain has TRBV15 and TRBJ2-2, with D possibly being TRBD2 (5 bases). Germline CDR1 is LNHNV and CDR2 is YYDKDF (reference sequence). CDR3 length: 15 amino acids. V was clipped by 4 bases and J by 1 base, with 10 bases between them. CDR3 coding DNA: TGTGCCACCAGCATTAGCGTTAGGAACACCGGGGAGCTGTTTTTT. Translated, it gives CATSISVRNTGELFF.

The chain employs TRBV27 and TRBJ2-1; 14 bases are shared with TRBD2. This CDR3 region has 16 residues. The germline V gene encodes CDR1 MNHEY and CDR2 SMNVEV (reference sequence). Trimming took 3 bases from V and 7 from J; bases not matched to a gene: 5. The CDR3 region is CASSLTSGGALNEQFF. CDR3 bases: TGTGCCAGCAGTTTGACTAGCGGGGGGGCATTGAATGAGCAGTTCTTC.

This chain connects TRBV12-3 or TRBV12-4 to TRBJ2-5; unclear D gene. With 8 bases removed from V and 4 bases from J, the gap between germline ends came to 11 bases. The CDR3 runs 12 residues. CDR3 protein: CASGLLGETQYF. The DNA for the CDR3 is TGTGCCAGCGGGCTTTTGGGAGAGACCCAGTACTTC.

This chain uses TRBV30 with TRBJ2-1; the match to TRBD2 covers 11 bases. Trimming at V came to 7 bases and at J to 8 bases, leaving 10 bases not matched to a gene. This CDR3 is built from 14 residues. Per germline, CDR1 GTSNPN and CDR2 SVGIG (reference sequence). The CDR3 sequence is CASNLAGGSDEQFF. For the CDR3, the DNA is TGTGCCTCCAATCTAGCGGGGGGTAGTGATGAGCAGTTCTTC.

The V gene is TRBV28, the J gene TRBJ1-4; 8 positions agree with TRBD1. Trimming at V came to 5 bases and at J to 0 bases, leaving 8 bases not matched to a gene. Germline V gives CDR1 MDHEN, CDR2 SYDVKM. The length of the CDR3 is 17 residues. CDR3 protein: CASSPYGTGATNEKLFF. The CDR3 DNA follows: TGTGCCAGCAGTCCGTATGGGACAGGTGCAACTAATGAAAAACTGTTTTTT.

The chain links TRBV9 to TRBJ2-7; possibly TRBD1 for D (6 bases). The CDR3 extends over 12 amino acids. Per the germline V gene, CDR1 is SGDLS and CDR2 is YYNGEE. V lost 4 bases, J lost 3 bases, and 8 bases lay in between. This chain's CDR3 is CASSRDNYEQYF. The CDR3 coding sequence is TGTGCCAGCAGCCGGGACAACTACGAGCAGTACTTC.

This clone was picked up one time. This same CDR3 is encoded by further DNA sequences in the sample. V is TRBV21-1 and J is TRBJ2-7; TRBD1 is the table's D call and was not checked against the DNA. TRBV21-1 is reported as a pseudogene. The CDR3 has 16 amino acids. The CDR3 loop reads CASSKGGQGARNEQYF. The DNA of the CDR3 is TGTGCCAGCAGCAAAGGGGGACAGGGGGCGCGAAACGAGCAGTACTTC.